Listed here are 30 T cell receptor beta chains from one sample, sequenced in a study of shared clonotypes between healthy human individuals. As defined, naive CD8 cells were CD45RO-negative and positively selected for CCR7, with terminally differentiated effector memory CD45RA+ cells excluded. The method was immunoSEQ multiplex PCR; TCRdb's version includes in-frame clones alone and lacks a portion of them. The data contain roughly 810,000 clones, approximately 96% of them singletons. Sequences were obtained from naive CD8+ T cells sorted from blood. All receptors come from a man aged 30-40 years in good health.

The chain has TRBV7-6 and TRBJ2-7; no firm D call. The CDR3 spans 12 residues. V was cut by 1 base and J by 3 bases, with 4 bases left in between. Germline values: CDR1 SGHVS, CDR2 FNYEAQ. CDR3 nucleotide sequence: TGTGCCAGCAGCTTAGGAGTCTACGAGCAGTACTTC. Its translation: CASSLGVYEQYF.

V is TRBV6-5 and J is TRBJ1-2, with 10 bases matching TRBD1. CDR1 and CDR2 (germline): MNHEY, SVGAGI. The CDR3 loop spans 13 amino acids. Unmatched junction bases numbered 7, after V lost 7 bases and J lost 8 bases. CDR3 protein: CASTAGTGEGYTF. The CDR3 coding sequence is TGTGCCAGCACCGCCGGGACAGGGGAAGGCTACACCTTC.

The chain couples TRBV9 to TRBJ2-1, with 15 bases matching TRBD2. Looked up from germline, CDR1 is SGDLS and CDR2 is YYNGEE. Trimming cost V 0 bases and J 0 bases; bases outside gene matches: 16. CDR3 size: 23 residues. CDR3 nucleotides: TGTGCCAGCAGCGTAGGCCATAGCCCCGGACTAGCGGGAGGGCCGGGCTCCTACAATGAGCAGTTCTTC. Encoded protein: CASSVGHSPGLAGGPGSYNEQFF.

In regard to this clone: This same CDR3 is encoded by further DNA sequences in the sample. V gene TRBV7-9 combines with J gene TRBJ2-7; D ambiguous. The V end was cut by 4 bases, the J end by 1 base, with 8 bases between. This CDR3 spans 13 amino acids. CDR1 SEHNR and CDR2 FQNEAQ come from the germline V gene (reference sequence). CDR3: CASSSPLSYEQYF. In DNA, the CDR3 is TGTGCCAGCAGCTCGCCTTTGTCCTACGAGCAGTACTTC.

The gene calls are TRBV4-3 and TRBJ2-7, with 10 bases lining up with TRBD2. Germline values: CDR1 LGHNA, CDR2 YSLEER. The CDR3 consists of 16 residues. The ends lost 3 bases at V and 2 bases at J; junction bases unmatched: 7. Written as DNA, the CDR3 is TGCGCCAGCAGCCAGGCCCTTACTAGCGGGACCTACGAGCAGTACTTC. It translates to CASSQALTSGTYEQYF.

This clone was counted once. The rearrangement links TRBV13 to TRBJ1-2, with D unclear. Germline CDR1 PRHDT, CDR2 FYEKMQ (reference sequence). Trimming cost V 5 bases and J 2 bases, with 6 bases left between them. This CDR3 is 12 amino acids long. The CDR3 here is CASSRANYGYTF. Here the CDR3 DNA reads TGTGCCAGCAGCCGTGCGAACTATGGCTACACCTTC.

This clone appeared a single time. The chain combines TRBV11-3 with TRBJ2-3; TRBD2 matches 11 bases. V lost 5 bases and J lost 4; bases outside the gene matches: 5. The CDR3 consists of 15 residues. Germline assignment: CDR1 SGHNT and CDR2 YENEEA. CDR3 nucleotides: TGTGCCAGCAGCCCTAGACTAGCGGGATCAGATACGCAGTATTTT. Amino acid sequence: CASSPRLAGSDTQYF.

The CDR3 coding sequence is TGCGCCAGCAGCCAAGTCAGTGCAGGGGGGAGGAACACCGGGGAGCTGTTTTTT. It is translated as CASSQVSAGGRNTGELFF. This rearrangement joins TRBV4-1 to TRBJ2-2, with D possibly matching TRBD1 (7 bases). V dropped 1 base and J dropped 1 base, with 16 bases sitting between them. This CDR3 is 18 amino acids long. CDR1 is MGHRA and CDR2 is YSYEKL in the germline V gene.

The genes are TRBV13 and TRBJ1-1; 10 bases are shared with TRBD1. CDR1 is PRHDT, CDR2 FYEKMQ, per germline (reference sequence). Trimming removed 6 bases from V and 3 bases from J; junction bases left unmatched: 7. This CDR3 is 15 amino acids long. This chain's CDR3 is CASRVTGTGDTEAFF. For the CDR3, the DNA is TGTGCCAGCAGGGTGACCGGGACAGGGGACACTGAAGCTTTCTTT.

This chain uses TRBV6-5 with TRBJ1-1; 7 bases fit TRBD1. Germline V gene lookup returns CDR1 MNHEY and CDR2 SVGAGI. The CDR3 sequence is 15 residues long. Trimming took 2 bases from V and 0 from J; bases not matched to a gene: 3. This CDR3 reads CASSYQQGLNTEAFF. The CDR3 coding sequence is TGTGCCAGCAGTTACCAACAGGGGTTGAACACTGAAGCTTTCTTT.

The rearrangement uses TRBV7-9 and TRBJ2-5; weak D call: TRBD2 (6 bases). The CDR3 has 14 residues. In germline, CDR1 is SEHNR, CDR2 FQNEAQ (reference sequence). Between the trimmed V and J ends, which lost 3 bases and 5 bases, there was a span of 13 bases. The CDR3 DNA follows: TGTGCCAGCAGCTTTAGCTCGGGAGCTGAGACCCAGTACTTC. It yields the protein CASSFSSGAETQYF.

In DNA, the CDR3 is TGCGCCAGCAGCCAGTATCATCGAGGGGGTGACCTTCTAGAAGCTTTCTTT. It yields the protein CASSQYHRGGDLLEAFF. V is TRBV4-3 and J is TRBJ1-1; D may be TRBD1 (6 bases). This CDR3 has 17 residues. V gave up 3 bases and J gave up 8 bases, with 25 bases separating them. CDR1 is LGHNA and CDR2 is YSLEER in the germline V gene.

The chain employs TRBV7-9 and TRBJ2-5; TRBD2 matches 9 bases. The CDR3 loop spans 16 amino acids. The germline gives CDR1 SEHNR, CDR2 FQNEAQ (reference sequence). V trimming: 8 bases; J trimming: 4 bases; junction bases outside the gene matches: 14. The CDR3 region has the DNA TGTGCCAGCTGCCCTCCCAGCGGGAGGCCCTTAGAGACCCAGTACTTC. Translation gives CASCPPSGRPLETQYF.

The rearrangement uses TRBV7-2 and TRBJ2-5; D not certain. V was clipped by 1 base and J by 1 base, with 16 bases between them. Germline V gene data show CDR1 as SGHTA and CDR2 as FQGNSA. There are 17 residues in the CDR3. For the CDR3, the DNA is TGTGCCAGCAGCTTAGACCACAGAGCACCTACCCAAGAGACCCAGTACTTC. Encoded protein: CASSLDHRAPTQETQYF.

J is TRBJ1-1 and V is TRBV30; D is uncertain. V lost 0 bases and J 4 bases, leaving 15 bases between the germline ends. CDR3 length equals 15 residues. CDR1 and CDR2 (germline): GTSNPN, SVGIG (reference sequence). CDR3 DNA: TGTGCCTGGAGTGTAGACCAAGTCAGGAGCACTGAAGCTTTCTTT. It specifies CAWSVDQVRSTEAFF.

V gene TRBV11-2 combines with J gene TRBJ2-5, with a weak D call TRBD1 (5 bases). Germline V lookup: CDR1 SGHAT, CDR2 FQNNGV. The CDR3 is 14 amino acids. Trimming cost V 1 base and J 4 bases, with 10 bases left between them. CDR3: CASSLGSGLETQYF. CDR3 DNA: TGTGCCAGCAGCTTAGGGTCAGGGTTAGAGACCCAGTACTTC.

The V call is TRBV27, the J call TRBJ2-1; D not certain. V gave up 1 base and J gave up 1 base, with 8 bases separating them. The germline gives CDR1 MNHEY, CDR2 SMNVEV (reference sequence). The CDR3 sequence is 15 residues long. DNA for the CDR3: TGTGCCAGCAGTTTATATGATGGGTCCTACAATGAGCAGTTCTTC. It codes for CASSLYDGSYNEQFF.

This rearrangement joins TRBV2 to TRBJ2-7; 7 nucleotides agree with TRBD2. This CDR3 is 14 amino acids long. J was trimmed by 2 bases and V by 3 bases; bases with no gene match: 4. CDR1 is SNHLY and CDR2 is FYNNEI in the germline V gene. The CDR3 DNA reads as TGTGCCAGCAGTGAGGCTAGCGGAGCCTACGAGCAGTACTTC. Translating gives CASSEASGAYEQYF.

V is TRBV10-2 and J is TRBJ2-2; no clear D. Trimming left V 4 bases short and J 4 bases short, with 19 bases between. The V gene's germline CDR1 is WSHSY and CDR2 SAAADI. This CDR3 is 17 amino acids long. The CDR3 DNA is TGCGCCAGCAGTGGCCCATCGGAAACCCCGGCCACCGGGGAGCTGTTTTTT. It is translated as CASSGPSETPATGELFF.

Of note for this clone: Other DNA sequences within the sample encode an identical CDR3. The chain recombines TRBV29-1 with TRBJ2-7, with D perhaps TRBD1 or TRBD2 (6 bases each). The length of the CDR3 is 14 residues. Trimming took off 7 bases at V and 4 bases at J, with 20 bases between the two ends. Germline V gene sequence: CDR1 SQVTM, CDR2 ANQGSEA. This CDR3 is CSAGGAGEEYEQYF. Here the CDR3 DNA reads TGCAGCGCGGGTGGGGCAGGGGAGGAGTACGAGCAGTACTTC.

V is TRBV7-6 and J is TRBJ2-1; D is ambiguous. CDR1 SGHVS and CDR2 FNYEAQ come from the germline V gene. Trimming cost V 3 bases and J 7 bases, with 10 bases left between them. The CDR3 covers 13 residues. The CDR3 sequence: CASSLRMINEQFF. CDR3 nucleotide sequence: TGTGCCAGCAGCTTGAGAATGATTAATGAGCAGTTCTTC.

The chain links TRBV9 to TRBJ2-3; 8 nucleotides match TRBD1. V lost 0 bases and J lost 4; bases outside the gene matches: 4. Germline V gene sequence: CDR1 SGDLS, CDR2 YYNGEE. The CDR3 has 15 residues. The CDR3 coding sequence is TGTGCCAGCAGCGTAGAAGGACAGGGACCAGATACGCAGTATTTT. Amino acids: CASSVEGQGPDTQYF.

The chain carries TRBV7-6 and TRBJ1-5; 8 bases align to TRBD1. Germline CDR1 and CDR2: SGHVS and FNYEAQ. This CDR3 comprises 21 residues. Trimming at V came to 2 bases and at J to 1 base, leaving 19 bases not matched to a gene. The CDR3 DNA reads TGTGCCAGCAGCTTACGGGGGGCGGGACAGGCCTTTCAGCTGAGCAATCAGCCCCAGCATTTT. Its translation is CASSLRGAGQAFQLSNQPQHF. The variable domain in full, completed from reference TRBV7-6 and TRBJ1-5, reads GAGVSQSPRYKVTKRGQDVALRCDPISGHVSLYWYRQALGQGPEFLTYFNYEAQQDKSGLPNDRFSAERPEGSISTLTIQRTEQRDSAMYRCASSLRGAGQAFQLSNQPQHFGDGTRLSIL.

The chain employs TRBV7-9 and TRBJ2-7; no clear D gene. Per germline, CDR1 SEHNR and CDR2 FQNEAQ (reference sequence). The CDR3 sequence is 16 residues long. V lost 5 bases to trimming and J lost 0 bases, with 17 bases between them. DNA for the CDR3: TGTGCCAGCAGCCCCACCCTCGGCGCAAGCTCCTACGAGCAGTACTTC. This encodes CASSPTLGASSYEQYF.

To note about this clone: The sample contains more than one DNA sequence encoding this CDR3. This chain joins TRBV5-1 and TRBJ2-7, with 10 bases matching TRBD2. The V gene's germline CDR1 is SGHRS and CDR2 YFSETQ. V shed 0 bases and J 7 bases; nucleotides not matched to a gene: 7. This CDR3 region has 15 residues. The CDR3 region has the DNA TGCGCCAGCAGCTTGGGTCTAGCGGGAGCTGAAGAGCAGTACTTC. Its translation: CASSLGLAGAEEQYF.

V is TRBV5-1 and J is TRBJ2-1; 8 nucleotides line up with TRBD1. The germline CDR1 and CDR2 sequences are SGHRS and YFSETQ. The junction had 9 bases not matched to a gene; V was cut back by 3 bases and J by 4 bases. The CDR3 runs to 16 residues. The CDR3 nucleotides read TGCGCCAGCAGCTCCGGTCCGGGACAGGTTTACAATGAGCAGTTCTTC. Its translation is CASSSGPGQVYNEQFF.

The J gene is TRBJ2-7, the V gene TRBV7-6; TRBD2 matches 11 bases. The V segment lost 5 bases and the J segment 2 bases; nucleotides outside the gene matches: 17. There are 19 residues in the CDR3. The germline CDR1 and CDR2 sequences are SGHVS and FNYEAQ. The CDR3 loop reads CASSPGTSGPKRYPYEQYF. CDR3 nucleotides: TGTGCCAGCAGCCCCGGGACTAGCGGCCCGAAACGGTACCCCTACGAGCAGTACTTC.

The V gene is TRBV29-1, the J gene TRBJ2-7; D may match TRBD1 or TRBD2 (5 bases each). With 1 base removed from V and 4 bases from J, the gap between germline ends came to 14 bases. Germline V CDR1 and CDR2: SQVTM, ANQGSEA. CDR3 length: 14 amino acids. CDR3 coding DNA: TGCAGCGTTGAAGTGGGAACAGGACTGTACGAGCAGTACTTC. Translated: CSVEVGTGLYEQYF.

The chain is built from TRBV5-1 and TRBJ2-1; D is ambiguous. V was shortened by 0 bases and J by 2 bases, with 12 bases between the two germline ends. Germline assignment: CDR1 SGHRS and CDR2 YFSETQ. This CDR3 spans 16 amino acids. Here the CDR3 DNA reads TGCGCCAGCAGCTTGGAGGGCCAGGTCACCTACAATGAGCAGTTCTTC. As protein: CASSLEGQVTYNEQFF.

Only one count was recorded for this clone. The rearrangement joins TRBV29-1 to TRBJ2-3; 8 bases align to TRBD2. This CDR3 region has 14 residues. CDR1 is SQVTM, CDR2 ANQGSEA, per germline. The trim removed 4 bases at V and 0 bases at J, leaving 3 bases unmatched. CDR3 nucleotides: TGCAGCGTTGCACTAGCGGCCAGCACAGATACGCAGTATTTT. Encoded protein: CSVALAASTDTQYF.